This T cell receptor (beta chain) is drawn from a study of diagnostic markers for celiac disease (dated by TCRdb to about 2020). The CDR3 covers 13 residues, taking in both the cysteine and the phenylalanine. No DNA is listed. For sequencing, an Illumina MiSeq was employed. The reads underwent TCRdb reprocessing, giving one record for each CDR3 protein sequence and no DNA. The table for this sample lists around 850 distinct CDR3 sequences. The ten biggest clones cover over 20% of the sample. Judged by frequency, this clonotype is large (0.1 to 1%); no count was given. The target of this receptor is not known.

Sequenced sample: either unsorted cells or a sorted T cell fraction (not recorded which). The receptor chain draws on TRBV12-3 or TRBV12-4 and TRBJ2-5; the TCRdb D gene call, TRBD2, has no DNA to confirm it. This receptor was obtained from a human donor. This table probably holds off-target reads from a library built for another chain. The CDR3: CASSLEGDETQYF.